The present TCR beta chain was sequenced within a study of cytomegalovirus exposure and HLA in healthy donors. The PCR ran on 60 Vbeta and 13 Jbeta primers. The data were produced by immunoSEQ multiplex PCR, yet TCRdb's version contains in-frame clones alone and is incomplete. The sample lists roughly 120,000 clones, about 68% occurring once. Study-level points and caveats: Versus the 666-donor mean, an Asian-associated ancestry cluster reportedly showed fewer N-insertions in a later analysis. An observed cluster of highly shared sequence variants was recorded as a likely sequencing artifact. There were a few CMV-associated chains whose specificity for CMV antigens was confirmed in vitro. There were several of the most significant clusters that appeared linked to common viral pathogens in a later analysis.

This clone was counted once. Antigen specificity is unknown. V was pared by 1 base and J by 7 bases, with 16 bases between. The CDR3 contains 15 residues. Germline-derived CDR1 and CDR2 are MNHNS and SASEGT. The genes are TRBV6-1 and TRBJ1-1, with D perhaps TRBD1 (6 bases). The source material was PBMCs. The clonotype was recovered from a woman in her 40s in good health and CMV-seropositive. In DNA, the CDR3 is TGTGCCAGCAGTGAAGGGGGGACATTAGGGGATGAAGCTTTCTTT. Translation gives CASSEGGTLGDEAFF.